This entry lists 25 T cell receptor beta chains sequenced from one sample in a study of PD-1 blockade in mismatch repair-deficient tumors. Sequencing was performed with immunoSEQ multiplex PCR; in TCRdb, only in-frame clones are kept and a portion is missing. The repertoire holds some 120,000 clones, with 86% as singletons. This specimen was peripheral blood, taken 44 weeks after starting pembrolizumab. The receptors stem from an adult with mismatch repair-deficient cancer.

The CDR3 loop reads CASSQEPTGELFF. The CDR3 nucleotides read TGCGCCAGCAGCCAGGAGCCCACCGGGGAGCTGTTTTTT. The chain combines TRBV10-1 with TRBJ2-2, with D unresolved. Trimming took off 6 bases at V and 4 bases at J, with 9 bases between the two ends. The CDR3 covers 13 residues. The germline V gene has CDR1 WNHNN and CDR2 SYGVQD (reference sequence).

This clone occurred once. This chain uses TRBV7-9 with TRBJ2-5; D is possibly TRBD1 (5 bases). The germline V gene has CDR1 SEHNR and CDR2 FQNEAQ (reference sequence). The V end was cut by 2 bases, the J end by 2 bases, with 9 bases between. The CDR3 has 14 residues. CDR3 region: CASSLSPGQETQYF. CDR3 coding DNA: TGTGCCAGCAGCTTAAGTCCAGGGCAAGAGACCCAGTACTTC. Complete variable domain (other parts from reference TRBV7-9 and TRBJ2-5): DTGVSQNPRHKITKRGQNVTFRCDPISEHNRLYWYRQTLGQGPEFLTYFQNEAQLEKSRLLSDRFSAERPKGSFSTLEIQRTEQGDSAMYLCASSLSPGQETQYFGPGTRLLVL.

V and J are TRBV6-5 and TRBJ2-5; D is ambiguous. Looked up from germline, CDR1 is MNHEY and CDR2 is SVGAGI. This CDR3 region has 16 residues. Trimming took 2 bases from V and 4 from J, leaving 17 bases between them. CDR3 sequence reads: CASSYVGSGVRETQYF. CDR3 in DNA: TGTGCCAGCAGTTACGTCGGCAGTGGGGTCCGAGAGACCCAGTACTTC.

This chain links TRBV19 with TRBJ2-2; TRBD1 matches at 7 bases. J lost 5 bases, V lost 4 bases, and 13 bases had no gene match. The CDR3 consists of 17 residues. CDR1 is LNHDA, CDR2 SQIVND, per germline (reference sequence). The CDR3 loop reads CASSSYRQGKGTGELFF. The CDR3 coding sequence is TGTGCCAGTAGTAGCTATAGACAGGGAAAGGGAACCGGGGAGCTGTTTTTT.

The chain employs TRBV5-4 and TRBJ2-7, with TRBD2 matching 9 bases. Trimming at V came to 2 bases and at J to 3 bases, leaving 6 bases not matched to a gene. The V gene's germline CDR1 is SGHNT and CDR2 YYREEE (reference sequence). This CDR3 comprises 15 residues. CDR3 residues: CASSFSSGTGYEQYF. CDR3 DNA: TGTGCCAGCAGCTTTTCTAGCGGGACGGGCTACGAGCAGTACTTC. Using reference TRBV5-4 and TRBJ2-7 for the parts outside the CDR3, the full variable domain is ETGVTQSPTHLIKTRGQQVTLRCSSQSGHNTVSWYQQALGQGPQFIFQYYREEENGRGNFPPRFSGLQFPNYSSELNVNALELDDSALYLCASSFSSGTGYEQYFGPGTRLTVT.

The chain recombines TRBV9 with TRBJ2-7; TRBD2 matches 7 bases. V lost 0 bases, J lost 5 bases, and 8 bases stayed unmatched. The CDR3 consists of 15 residues. Germline assignment: CDR1 SGDLS and CDR2 YYNGEE. In nucleotides, the CDR3 is TGTGCCAGCAGCGTAGGCGTGGCGGGAGTGGACGAGCAGTACTTC. As protein: CASSVGVAGVDEQYF.

CDR3 DNA: TGTGCCAGCAGCCAAGGAAGATACGAGCAGTACTTC. Protein product: CASSQGRYEQYF. This chain joins TRBV14 and TRBJ2-7; D is unclear. This CDR3 comprises 12 residues. Trimming left V 1 base short and J 4 bases short, with 5 bases between. The germline CDR1 and CDR2 sequences are SGHDN and FVKESK.

The genes are TRBV9 and TRBJ2-1; 10 nucleotides match TRBD2. V shed 4 bases and J 2 bases; nucleotides not matched to a gene: 6. CDR3 length: 16 amino acids. The germline V gene encodes CDR1 SGDLS and CDR2 YYNGEE. CDR3 DNA sequence: TGTGCCAGCAGCCCCGGACTAGCGGTACCCTACAATGAGCAGTTCTTC. It specifies CASSPGLAVPYNEQFF.

The gene calls are TRBV5-1 and TRBJ2-2, with D perhaps assigned TRBD1 or TRBD2 (5 bases each). The V gene lost 0 bases and the J gene lost 7 bases, with 16 bases spanning the gap. Germline-derived CDR1 and CDR2 are SGHRS and YFSETQ. This CDR3 has 16 residues. The CDR3 loop reads CASSLASRGRGGELFF. Written as DNA, the CDR3 is TGCGCCAGCAGCTTGGCCTCAAGGGGACGTGGCGGGGAGCTGTTTTTT. The full variable domain, rest sourced from reference TRBV5-1 and TRBJ2-2, is KAGVTQTPRYLIKTRGQQVTLSCSPISGHRSVSWYQQTPGQGLQFLFEYFSETQRNKGNFPGRFSGRQFSNSRSEMNVSTLELGDSALYLCASSLASRGRGGELFFGEGSRLTVL.

This rearrangement joins TRBV6-7 to TRBJ1-4; TRBD1 is a possible D gene (5 bases). TRBV6-7 belongs to the ORF category, with a function that is uncertain. This CDR3 is 19 amino acids long. V was pared by 0 bases and J by 7 bases, with 24 bases between. The CDR3 DNA sequence: TGTGCCAGCAGTTACTCTCGCCGGACACTATCAAGGGGTAGTGAAAAACTGTTTTTT. This translates into CASSYSRRTLSRGSEKLFF.

The genes are TRBV5-1 and TRBJ2-7, with TRBD2 matching 10 bases. Germline CDR1 and CDR2: SGHRS and YFSETQ. The CDR3 covers 14 residues. Trimming cost V 1 base and J 3 bases; bases outside gene matches: 1. The CDR3 DNA is TGCGCCAGCAGCTTGATAGCGGGAGGCTACGAGCAGTACTTC. As protein: CASSLIAGGYEQYF. Variable domain in full (rest from reference TRBV5-1 and TRBJ2-7): KAGVTQTPRYLIKTRGQQVTLSCSPISGHRSVSWYQQTPGQGLQFLFEYFSETQRNKGNFPGRFSGRQFSNSRSEMNVSTLELGDSALYLCASSLIAGGYEQYFGPGTRLTVT.

The CDR3 here is CASPGDRGNRKGSYEQYF. Written as DNA, the CDR3 is TGTGCCAGCCCGGGGGACAGGGGTAATAGAAAGGGTTCCTACGAGCAGTACTTC. The chain links TRBV11-3 to TRBJ2-7; 10 bases map to TRBD1. With V trimmed by 8 bases and J by 1 base, 17 bases remained unmatched. Germline lookup yields CDR1 SGHNT and CDR2 YENEEA. This CDR3 is built from 18 residues. Supplemented by reference TRBV11-3 and TRBJ2-7, the full variable domain reads EAGVVQSPRYKIIEKKQPVAFWCNPISGHNTLYWYLQNLGQGPELLIRYENEEAVDDSQLPKDRFSAERLKGVDSTLKIQPAELGDSAVYLCASPGDRGNRKGSYEQYFGPGTRLTVT.

This sequence joins TRBV28 and TRBJ2-7; 9 positions agree with TRBD1. CDR1 is MDHEN, CDR2 SYDVKM, per germline. This CDR3 spans 16 amino acids. V lost 3 bases, J lost 5 bases, and 11 bases stayed unmatched. The chain's CDR3 is CASSLPGQGPGNEQYF. The CDR3 DNA is TGTGCCAGCAGTTTGCCGGGACAGGGTCCGGGGAACGAGCAGTACTTC.

V is TRBV5-1 and J is TRBJ2-2; TRBD1 might be the D (5 bases). Trimming pared 1 base from V and 6 bases from J, leaving 19 bases between. The CDR3 has 17 residues. CDR1 is SGHRS, CDR2 YFSETQ, per germline. DNA for the CDR3: TGCGCCAGCAGCTTGCCCCAACTACTGGGGCGCCCCGGGGAGCTGTTTTTT. Protein product: CASSLPQLLGRPGELFF.

This chain joins TRBV28 and TRBJ1-1; maybe TRBD1 (6 bases). Germline CDR1 and CDR2: MDHEN and SYDVKM. CDR3 length: 13 residues. V dropped 4 bases and J dropped 10 bases, with 16 bases sitting between them. The CDR3 DNA is TGTGCCAGCAGTTGGAACAGGGCCGGGCGAGCTTTCTTT. Translating it yields CASSWNRAGRAFF.

Comment on this clone: Other DNA sequences in the same sample also yield this CDR3. The chain joins TRBV10-3 to TRBJ2-7; D is undetermined. Germline CDR1 reads ENHRY; CDR2 reads SYGVKD. The CDR3 totals 14 residues. V lost 0 bases and J 2 bases, leaving 8 bases between the germline ends. The CDR3 sequence is CAISESTQAYEQYF. The CDR3 DNA reads TGTGCCATCAGTGAGTCGACTCAGGCCTACGAGCAGTACTTC.

The chain couples TRBV5-6 to TRBJ2-3; 10 bases match TRBD2. The germline V gene has CDR1 SGHDT and CDR2 YYEEEE. The CDR3 extends over 15 amino acids. J lost 5 bases, V lost 10 bases, and 13 bases had no gene match. CDR3 in amino acids: CAGSRTSGRLDTQYF. As DNA, the CDR3 is TGTGCCGGTTCCAGGACTAGCGGAAGACTAGATACGCAGTATTTT.

V gene TRBV19 combines with J gene TRBJ2-5, with D perhaps matching TRBD2 (6 bases). Germline loops: CDR1 LNHDA, CDR2 SQIVND (reference sequence). Trimming removed 3 bases at V and 3 bases at J, with 14 bases between. The CDR3 is 15 residues long. This CDR3 is CASSILGTGKETQYF. The CDR3, as DNA: TGTGCCAGTAGTATCCTCGGGACTGGGAAAGAGACCCAGTACTTC.

The J gene is TRBJ1-1, the V gene TRBV19; D is unclear. Trimming shortened V by 2 bases and J by 0 bases, and 4 bases separated the two germline ends. The CDR3 runs 13 residues. Germline-derived CDR1 and CDR2 are LNHDA and SQIVND (reference sequence). Here the CDR3 reads CASSINLNTEAFF. CDR3 coding DNA: TGTGCCAGTAGTATAAACTTGAACACTGAAGCTTTCTTT.

The CDR3 DNA follows: TGTGCCAGCAGCTTAGTTGGGGGGGCCGAGCAGTACTTC. It is translated as CASSLVGGAEQYF. The chain combines TRBV7-9 with TRBJ2-7, with a possible D match to TRBD2 (7 bases). The CDR3 runs to 13 residues. Germline-derived CDR1 and CDR2 are SEHNR and FQNEAQ (reference sequence). V was pared by 1 base and J by 6 bases, with 10 bases between. Complete variable domain (other parts from reference TRBV7-9 and TRBJ2-7): DTGVSQNPRHKITKRGQNVTFRCDPISEHNRLYWYRQTLGQGPEFLTYFQNEAQLEKSRLLSDRFSAERPKGSFSTLEIQRTEQGDSAMYLCASSLVGGAEQYFGPGTRLTVT.

In DNA form, the CDR3 reads TGTGCCAGCTCACCACGGGAGGGGCGGGCAGATACGCAGTATTTT. It is translated as CASSPREGRADTQYF. J is TRBJ2-3 and V is TRBV18, with 7 nucleotides matching TRBD2. The trim removed 1 base at V and 4 bases at J, leaving 5 bases unmatched. The CDR3 has 15 residues. Germline values: CDR1 KGHSH, CDR2 LQKENI.

The V gene is TRBV29-1, the J gene TRBJ2-1; 7 nucleotides align to TRBD2. Germline assignment: CDR1 SQVTM and CDR2 ANQGSEA. CDR3 size: 12 residues. Trimming cost V 5 bases and J 4 bases; bases outside gene matches: 2. The CDR3 sequence is CSVLGRYNEQFF. In nucleotides, the CDR3 is TGCAGCGTTCTCGGGAGGTACAATGAGCAGTTCTTC.

The rearrangement links TRBV4-1 to TRBJ1-2, with D perhaps TRBD1 (5 bases). The V gene lost 0 bases and the J gene lost 5 bases, with 22 bases spanning the gap. The CDR3 is 18 amino acids. Germline-derived CDR1 and CDR2 are MGHRA and YSYEKL. CDR3 protein: CASSQDRGAKGARYGYTF. Written as DNA, the CDR3 is TGCGCCAGCAGCCAAGATAGGGGCGCGAAAGGGGCAAGGTATGGCTACACCTTC.

This clone occurred once. The chain couples TRBV4-2 to TRBJ1-4; tentative D call: TRBD1 (6 bases). Trimming shortened V by 6 bases and J by 4 bases, and 18 bases separated the two germline ends. Germline loops: CDR1 LGHNA, CDR2 YNFKEQ. CDR3 length: 16 amino acids. CDR3 nucleotides: TGTGCCAGCAGGACAGACCCAGGGGCGCTTAATGAAAAACTGTTTTTT. Protein product: CASRTDPGALNEKLFF.

The gene calls are TRBV4-3 and TRBJ2-3; D is possibly TRBD1 (5 bases). Germline V gene sequence: CDR1 LGHNA, CDR2 YSLEER. CDR3 length: 16 residues. Trimming shortened V by 0 bases and J by 2 bases, and 12 bases separated the two germline ends. In DNA, the CDR3 is TGCGCCAGCAGCCAAGATTCTGGCGGACACACAGATACGCAGTATTTT. Translated: CASSQDSGGHTDTQYF.